This TCR beta chain appears in the sequencing data of a study of T-cell memory formation after mild COVID-19. Only a few counts were recorded for this clonotype. One entry per CDR3 protein, called by TCRdb with MiXCR from the 5' RACE reads. The sample contains fewer than 450,000 distinct CDR3 sequences, more than 20% of which appear only once. The sample was PBMCs or a T cell subset sorted from them (not recorded which). This clonotype was obtained from an adult woman who had mild COVID-19 (a few samples of this study predate the infection). Cell type and time point are not known.

The CDR3 nucleotides read TGTGCCAGCAGCGTAGGAGACAGGGACCGGCGTGGCTACACCTTC. Its translation: CASSVGDRDRRGYTF. The chain links TRBV9 to TRBJ1-2; the match to TRBD1 covers 7 bases. CDR1 is SGDLS and CDR2 is YYNGEE in the germline V gene. The CDR3 totals 15 residues. The V gene end was trimmed by 0 bases and the J gene end by 7 bases; junction bases not matched to a gene: 9.